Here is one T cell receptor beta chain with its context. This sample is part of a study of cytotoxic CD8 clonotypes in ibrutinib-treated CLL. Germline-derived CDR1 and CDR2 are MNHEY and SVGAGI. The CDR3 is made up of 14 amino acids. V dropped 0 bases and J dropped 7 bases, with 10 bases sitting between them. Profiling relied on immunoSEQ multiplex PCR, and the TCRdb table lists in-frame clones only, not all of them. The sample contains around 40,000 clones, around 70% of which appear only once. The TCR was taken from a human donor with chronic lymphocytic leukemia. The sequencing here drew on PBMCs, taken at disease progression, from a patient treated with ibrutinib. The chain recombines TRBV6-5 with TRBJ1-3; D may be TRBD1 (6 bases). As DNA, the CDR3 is TGTGCCAGCAGTTACTCTTCAGGGGCGAACACCATATATTTT. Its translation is CASSYSSGANTIYF.